One TCR beta chain is described in this entry. This sample stems from a study of CD8+CD57+ T cells in acquired aplastic anemia. On the study more broadly: Sorted CD4+ and CD8+ cells yielded DNA averaging around 3.2 ug.

Genomic DNA constituted the template upon which TCR beta VDJ and CDR3 profiling was performed. MiXCR was run by TCRdb on the reads, yielding one entry per CDR3 protein. The table shows some 150,000 distinct CDR3 sequences, with over 55% occurring only once. Those patients picked for sequencing had displayed CD8+CD57+ cell expansion on flow cytometry. The CDR3 covers 15 residues. J was trimmed by 0 bases and V by 3 bases; bases with no gene match: 4. In germline, CDR1 is SGDLS, CDR2 YYNGEE. Input material: sorted CD4+, CD8+, or CD8+CD57+ T cells (not recorded which) from PBMCs. The chain uses TRBV9 and TRBJ2-3; TRBD1 aligns across 7 bases. This TCR derives from a human donor with aplastic anemia. The CDR3 DNA reads TGTGCCAGCAGCGCCTGGGACAGTAGCACAGATACGCAGTATTTT. This translates into CASSAWDSSTDTQYF.